This T cell receptor (beta chain) was captured in a study of T cell changes during pregnancy in multiple sclerosis. Germline CDR1 reads LNHDA; CDR2 reads SQIVND (reference sequence). Unmatched junction bases numbered 4, after V lost 3 bases and J lost 0 bases. The CDR3 has 15 amino acids. Method: immunoSEQ multiplex PCR; TCRdb's copy keeps in-frame clones and lacks some. The table has under 70,000 clones, roughly 91% seen once. This clone has only one observation. The sequence was obtained from a female donor in good health, enrolled as a control in a pregnancy study. The sequencing here drew on peripheral blood, taken after pregnancy. The J gene is TRBJ2-7, the V gene TRBV19; 8 bases align to TRBD1. CDR3 coding DNA: TGTGCCAGTAGTATCCCGGGACAGGCCTCCTACGAGCAGTACTTC. It is translated as CASSIPGQASYEQYF.